Listed below are T cell receptor beta chains from one sample, sequenced in a study of T cell repertoires in cytomegalovirus infection. These receptors' antigens are unknown. A single record per CDR3 protein comes from TCRdb applying MiXCR to the reads. The sample carries roughly 500,000 distinct CDR3 sequences, about 33% recorded once. Sample: cultured PBMCs, taken from culture after CMV antigen stimulation. Source of these receptors: a human donor in good health (CMV status not recorded). Some clones in this sample may be carry-over from other donors' samples. Each CDR3 is given with its conserved first and last residue. A D gene is named only where the DNA matches it firmly. Clone size is stated in some rows and not others, as once, few, many or a class when expanded.

v_gene,d_gene,len,abundance,j_gene,CDR3aa,CDR3nt
TRBV19,TRBD1,16,.,TRBJ1-2,CASSKLGTGLRDGYTF,TGTGCCAGTAGTAAACTTGGGACAGGCCTTAGAGATGGCTACACCTTC
TRBV4-1,.,16,.,TRBJ1-2,CASSQASGGTGYGYTF,TGCGCCAGCAGCCAAGCTTCCGGCGGGACGGGCTATGGCTACACCTTC
TRBV9,TRBD1,15,.,TRBJ1-6,CASSVGTGGYSPLHF,TGTGCCAGCAGCGTTGGGACAGGGGGGTATTCACCCCTCCACTTT
TRBV6-1,.,13,few,TRBJ1-1,CASSEYVNTEAFF,TGTGCCAGCAGTGAATACGTCAACACTGAAGCTTTCTTT
TRBV7-3,.,14,few,TRBJ2-1,CASSLTTGYNEQFF,TGTGCCAGCAGCTTAACGACAGGTTACAATGAGCAGTTCTTC
TRBV6-2/TRBV6-3,TRBD2,15,.,TRBJ2-2,CASMILAGNPGELFF,TGTGCCAGCATGATCCTAGCGGGAAACCCCGGGGAGCTGTTTTTT
TRBV12-3/TRBV12-4,.,14,few,TRBJ2-1,CASRGPGPDNEQFF,TGTGCCAGCAGGGGTCCCGGGCCCGACAATGAGCAGTTCTTC
TRBV10-3,TRBD2,16,.,TRBJ2-3,CATHSPLAGKTDTQYF,TGTGCCACCCACTCCCCCCTAGCGGGGAAGACAGATACGCAGTATTTT
TRBV7-6,TRBD1,14,.,TRBJ1-1,CASSSAGGFTEAFF,TGTGCCAGCAGCTCCGCAGGGGGTTTCACTGAAGCTTTCTTT
TRBV7-8,.,15,many,TRBJ2-6,CASSYTGSGANVLTF,TGTGCCAGCAGCTATACAGGCTCTGGGGCCAACGTCCTGACTTTC
TRBV7-2,TRBD2,15,many,TRBJ2-3,CASSLGGLAGNTQYF,TGTGCCAGCAGCTTAGGGGGCCTAGCGGGCAATACGCAGTATTTT
TRBV5-1,.,16,.,TRBJ2-3,CASSSKTGFGTDTQYF,TGCGCCAGCAGCTCTAAGACAGGCTTCGGCACAGATACGCAGTATTTT
TRBV29-1,TRBD2,14,.,TRBJ2-3,CSVGTSGSSDTQYF,TGCAGCGTGGGAACTAGCGGGAGTTCAGATACGCAGTATTTT
TRBV14,.,15,.,TRBJ2-1,CASSPQLPWGNEQFF,TGTGCCAGCAGCCCTCAGCTCCCTTGGGGCAATGAGCAGTTCTTC
TRBV4-1,TRBD1,16,few,TRBJ2-1,CASSPHGTGVLNEQFF,TGCGCCAGCAGCCCCCACGGGACAGGGGTTTTGAATGAGCAGTTCTTC
TRBV7-2,.,13,many,TRBJ1-2,CASRTTEFYGYTF,TGTGCCAGCAGGACTACAGAGTTCTATGGCTACACCTTC
TRBV27,.,16,.,TRBJ1-3,CASSWSRPGSGNTIYF,TGTGCCAGCAGTTGGTCCAGGCCTGGGTCTGGAAACACCATATATTTT
TRBV28,TRBD1,16,.,TRBJ1-5,CASTSLFGRGLQPQHF,TGTGCCAGCACCTCGTTGTTTGGCAGGGGGCTTCAGCCCCAGCATTTT
TRBV6-6,.,15,few,TRBJ2-1,CASSPWGLLEGEQFF,TGTGCCAGCAGTCCCTGGGGATTACTCGAAGGTGAGCAGTTCTTC
TRBV11-2,.,14,many,TRBJ1-5,CASSLSRGGQPQHF,TGTGCCAGCAGCTTAAGTCGGGGGGGTCAGCCCCAGCATTTT
TRBV12-3/TRBV12-4,TRBD1,15,.,TRBJ1-5,CASRLTGALNQPQHF,TGTGCCAGCAGATTAACAGGGGCGTTAAATCAGCCCCAGCATTTT
TRBV12-3/TRBV12-4,.,13,many,TRBJ2-2,CASSTGNTGELFF,TGTGCCAGCAGTACAGGGAACACCGGGGAGCTGTTTTTT
TRBV5-6,TRBD2,16,few,TRBJ2-2,CASSPQAGGSHGELFF,TGTGCCAGCAGCCCCCAGGCGGGAGGATCGCACGGGGAGCTGTTTTTT
TRBV10-3,TRBD2,15,.,TRBJ2-3,CAIRTSGTGTDTQYF,TGTGCCATCAGGACTAGCGGGACCGGCACAGATACGCAGTATTTT
TRBV6-6,.,15,.,TRBJ1-5,CASSYSLKTNQPQHF,TGTGCCAGCAGTTACTCTTTGAAGACAAATCAGCCCCAGCATTTT
TRBV6-2/TRBV6-3,.,12,.,TRBJ2-1,CASTDWNNEQFF,TGTGCCAGCACTGACTGGAACAATGAGCAGTTCTTC
TRBV7-2,TRBD2,15,few,TRBJ2-2,CASSLLAGVAGELFF,TGTGCCAGCAGCTTATTAGCGGGAGTAGCCGGGGAGCTGTTTTTT
TRBV7-2,TRBD2,15,.,TRBJ2-4,CASSLAPSGRNIQYF,TGTGCCAGCAGCTTAGCGCCTAGCGGGAGAAACATTCAGTACTTC
TRBV3-1,.,16,.,TRBJ2-5,CASSQRPGAFGETQYF,TGTGCCAGCAGCCAACGGCCTGGAGCATTCGGGGAGACCCAGTACTTC
TRBV19,.,15,once,TRBJ2-5,CASSRGQGPVETQYF,TGTGCCAGTAGTCGGGGTCAGGGGCCTGTGGAGACCCAGTACTTC
TRBV11-2,.,12,.,TRBJ2-1,CASSLGPRQQFF,TGTGCCAGCAGCTTAGGACCTCGCCAGCAGTTCTTC
TRBV11-3,.,14,.,TRBJ1-1,CASSTLAVDTEAFF,TGTGCCAGCTCCACTCTGGCGGTTGACACTGAAGCTTTCTTT
TRBV7-2,.,15,.,TRBJ1-6,CASSLWGARNSPLHF,TGTGCCAGCAGCTTATGGGGGGCGCGCAATTCACCCCTCCACTTT
TRBV20-1,TRBD1,15,.,TRBJ1-2,CSARDRVGGDYGYTF,TGCAGTGCTAGAGATCGGGTAGGGGGCGACTATGGCTACACCTTC